This T cell receptor (beta chain) was recorded in a study of identifying expanded T cells in peripheral blood. Sequencing used immunoSEQ multiplex PCR; TCRdb keeps in-frame clones, though not all of them. Of around 81,000 clones listed, approximately 85% are singletons. Specimen: blood. This clonotype originated in a person aged 18 to 75 in good health.

The CDR3 spells CASSTLTGVTDTQYF. In DNA, the CDR3 is TGCGCCAGCAGCACCCTCACAGGGGTCACAGATACGCAGTATTTT. This chain links TRBV5-1 with TRBJ2-3; TRBD1 matches at 7 bases. The CDR3 length is 15 residues. V shed 4 bases, J shed 2 bases, and the junction held 7 bases outside the gene matches. Germline lookup yields CDR1 SGHRS and CDR2 YFSETQ.